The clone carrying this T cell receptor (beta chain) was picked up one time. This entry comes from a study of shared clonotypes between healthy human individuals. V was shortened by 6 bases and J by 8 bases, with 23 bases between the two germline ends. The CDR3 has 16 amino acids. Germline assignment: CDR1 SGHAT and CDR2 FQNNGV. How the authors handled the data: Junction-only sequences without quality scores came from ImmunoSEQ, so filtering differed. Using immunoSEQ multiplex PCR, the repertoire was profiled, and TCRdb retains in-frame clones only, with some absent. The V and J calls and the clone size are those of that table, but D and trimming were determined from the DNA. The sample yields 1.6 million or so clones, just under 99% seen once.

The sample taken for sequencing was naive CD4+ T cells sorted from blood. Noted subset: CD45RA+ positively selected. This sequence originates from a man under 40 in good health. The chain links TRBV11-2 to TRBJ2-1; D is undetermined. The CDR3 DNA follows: TGTGCCAGCAGGGGTCCTTTTCGTCGGGTGATCGATGAGCAGTTCTTC. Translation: CASRGPFRRVIDEQFF.